The entry that follows covers one T cell receptor (beta chain) sequence. The data are from a study of blood T cell repertoires in COVID-19. Study in general: Samples came from the United States, Italy and Spain, spanning acute and convalescent COVID-19. In each case, the material was cDNA or gDNA derived from T cells, B-cell-depleted T cells, or PBMCs.

V gave up 4 bases and J gave up 4 bases; unmatched junction bases: 7. The length of the CDR3 is 15 residues. The V gene's germline CDR1 is SGHRS and CDR2 YFSETQ. In the authors' methods: Amplification of reference gene primers was used by the study to estimate nucleated cell counts. Clones were sequenced by immunoSEQ multiplex PCR, and TCRdb holds only the in-frame ones, with some missing. V, J and clone size were drawn from that table, and D and trimming were deduced from the DNA. The table records under 250,000 clones, around 83% of them present only once. The J gene is TRBJ1-4, the V gene TRBV5-1, with 7 bases fitting TRBD1. This receptor was identified in a man aged 35-49 years with active or convalescent COVID-19. Sequencing used peripheral blood. CDR3 region: CASSTTGTVNEKLFF. Here the CDR3 DNA reads TGCGCCAGCAGCACTACCGGGACAGTTAATGAAAAACTGTTTTTT.